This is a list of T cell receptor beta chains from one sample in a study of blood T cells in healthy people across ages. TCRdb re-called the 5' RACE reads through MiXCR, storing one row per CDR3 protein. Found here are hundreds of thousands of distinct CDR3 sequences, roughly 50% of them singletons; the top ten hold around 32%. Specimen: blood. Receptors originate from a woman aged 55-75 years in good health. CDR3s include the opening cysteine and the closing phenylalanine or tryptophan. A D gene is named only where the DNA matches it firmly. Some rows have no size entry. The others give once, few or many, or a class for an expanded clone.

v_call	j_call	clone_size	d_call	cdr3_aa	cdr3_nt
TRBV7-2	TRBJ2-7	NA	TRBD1	CASSVQGQGYEQYF	TGTGCCAGCAGCGTCCAGGGACAGGGGTACGAGCAGTACTTC
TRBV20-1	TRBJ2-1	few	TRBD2	CSATKGSSGRNEQFF	TGCAGTGCCACAAAGGGGAGTAGCGGGAGAAATGAGCAGTTCTTC
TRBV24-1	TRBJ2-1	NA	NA	CATSDSPKQTWDEQFF	TGTGCCACCAGTGATTCCCCCAAACAGACTTGGGATGAGCAGTTCTTC
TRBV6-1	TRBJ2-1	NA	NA	CASSHRLWGFF	TGTGCCAGCAGCCATCGGTTATGGGGGTTCTTC
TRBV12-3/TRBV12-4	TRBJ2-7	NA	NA	CASRPNREGEQYF	TGTGCCAGCAGACCCAACAGGGAAGGCGAGCAGTACTTC
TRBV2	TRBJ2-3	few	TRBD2	CASGRGGSLDTQYF	TGTGCCAGCGGGCGGGGGGGATCGTTGGATACGCAGTATTTT
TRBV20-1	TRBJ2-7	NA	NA	CSAGKPGMWDEQYF	TGCAGTGCTGGGAAACCGGGAATGTGGGACGAGCAGTACTTC
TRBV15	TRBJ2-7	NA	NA	CATSISDSLSYEQYF	TGTGCCACCAGCATCTCGGACTCACTCTCCTACGAGCAGTACTTC
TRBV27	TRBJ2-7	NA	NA	CASNSRGSGLGHKQYF	TGTGCCAGCAATTCCAGGGGGTCGGGACTAGGCCATAAGCAGTACTTC
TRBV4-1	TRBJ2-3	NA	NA	CASSVGQGLYTDTQYF	TGCGCCAGCAGCGTCGGACAGGGACTATACACAGATACGCAGTATTTT
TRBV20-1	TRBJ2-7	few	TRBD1	CSATRDRGQTYEQYF	TGCAGTGCTACGAGGGACAGGGGCCAGACCTACGAGCAGTACTTC
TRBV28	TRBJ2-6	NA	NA	CASSSPGVSGANVLTF	TGTGCCAGCAGTTCTCCAGGGGTCTCTGGGGCCAACGTCCTGACTTTC
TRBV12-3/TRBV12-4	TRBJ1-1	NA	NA	CASSNGVKTEAFF	TGTGCCAGCAGCAACGGGGTAAAAACTGAAGCTTTCTTT
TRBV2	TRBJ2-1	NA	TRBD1	CAKIQRTGDNNEQFF	TGTGCCAAAATTCAACGGACAGGGGATAACAATGAGCAGTTCTTC
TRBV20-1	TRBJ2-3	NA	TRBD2	CSASWLAGVEWDTQYF	TGCAGTGCTAGTTGGCTAGCGGGAGTGGAATGGGATACGCAGTATTTT